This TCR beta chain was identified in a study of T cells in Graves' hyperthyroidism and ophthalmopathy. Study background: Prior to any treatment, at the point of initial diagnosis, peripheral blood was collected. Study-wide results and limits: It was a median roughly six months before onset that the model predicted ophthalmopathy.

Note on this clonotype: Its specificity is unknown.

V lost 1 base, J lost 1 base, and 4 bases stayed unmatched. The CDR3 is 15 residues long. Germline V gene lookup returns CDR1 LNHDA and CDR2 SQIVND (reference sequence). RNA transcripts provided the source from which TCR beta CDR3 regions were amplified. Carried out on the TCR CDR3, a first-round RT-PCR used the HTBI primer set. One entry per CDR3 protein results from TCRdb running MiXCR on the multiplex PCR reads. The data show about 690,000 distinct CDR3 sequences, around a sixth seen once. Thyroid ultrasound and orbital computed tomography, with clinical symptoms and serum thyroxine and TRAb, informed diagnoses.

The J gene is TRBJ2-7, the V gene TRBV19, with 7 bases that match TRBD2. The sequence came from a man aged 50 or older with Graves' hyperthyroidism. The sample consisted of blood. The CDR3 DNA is TGTGCCAGTAGTATAGCCGGGAGGCAGTCCTACGAGCAGTACTTC. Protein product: CASSIAGRQSYEQYF.